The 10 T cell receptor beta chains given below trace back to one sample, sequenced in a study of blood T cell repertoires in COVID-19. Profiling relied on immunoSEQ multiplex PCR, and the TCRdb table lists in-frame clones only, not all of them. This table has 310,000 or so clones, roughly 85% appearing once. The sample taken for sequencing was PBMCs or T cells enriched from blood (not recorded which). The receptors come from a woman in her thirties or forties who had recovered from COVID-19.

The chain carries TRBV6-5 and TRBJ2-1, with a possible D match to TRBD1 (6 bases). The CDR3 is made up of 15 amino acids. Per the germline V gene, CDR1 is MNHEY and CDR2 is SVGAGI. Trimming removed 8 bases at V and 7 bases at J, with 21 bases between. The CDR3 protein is CASATTFKGVNEQFF. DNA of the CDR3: TGTGCCAGCGCAACCACATTCAAGGGGGTTAATGAGCAGTTCTTC.

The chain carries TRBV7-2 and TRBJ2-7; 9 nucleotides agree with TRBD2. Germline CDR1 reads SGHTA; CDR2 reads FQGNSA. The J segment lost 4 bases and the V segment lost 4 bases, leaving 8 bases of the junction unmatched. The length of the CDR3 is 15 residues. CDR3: CASSYASGTWYEQYF. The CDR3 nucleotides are TGTGCCAGCAGCTACGCTAGCGGGACGTGGTACGAGCAGTACTTC.

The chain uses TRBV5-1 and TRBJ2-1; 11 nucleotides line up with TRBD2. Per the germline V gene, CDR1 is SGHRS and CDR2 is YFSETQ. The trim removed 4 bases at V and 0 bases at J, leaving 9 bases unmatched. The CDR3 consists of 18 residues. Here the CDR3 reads CASSAGLAGNPSYNEQFF. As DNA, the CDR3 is TGCGCCAGCAGCGCCGGACTAGCGGGTAACCCCTCCTACAATGAGCAGTTCTTC.

The CDR3, as DNA: TGCAGTGCGGGGGACAGGGCTATTCAGTACTTC. Translation: CSAGDRAIQYF. The chain employs TRBV20-1 and TRBJ2-4; TRBD1 agrees at 9 bases. CDR3 length: 11 amino acids. Germline V CDR1 and CDR2: DFQATT, SNEGSKA (reference sequence). V lost 6 bases, J lost 10 bases, and 4 bases stayed unmatched.

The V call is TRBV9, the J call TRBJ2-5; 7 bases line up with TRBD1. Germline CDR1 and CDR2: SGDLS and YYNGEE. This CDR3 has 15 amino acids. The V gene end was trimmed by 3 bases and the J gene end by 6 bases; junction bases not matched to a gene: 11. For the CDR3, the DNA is TGTGCCAGCAGCGGGCGGGCCGGGGACAGCCAGACCCAGTACTTC. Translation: CASSGRAGDSQTQYF.

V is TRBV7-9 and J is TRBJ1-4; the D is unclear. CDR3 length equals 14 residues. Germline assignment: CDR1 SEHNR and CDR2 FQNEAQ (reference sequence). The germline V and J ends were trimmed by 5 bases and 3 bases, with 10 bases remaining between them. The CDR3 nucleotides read TGTGCCAGCAGCCAGGAGGGAGCTAATGAAAAACTGTTTTTT. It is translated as CASSQEGANEKLFF. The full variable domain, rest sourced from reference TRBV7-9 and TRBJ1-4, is DTGVSQNPRHKITKRGQNVTFRCDPISEHNRLYWYRQTLGQGPEFLTYFQNEAQLEKSRLLSDRFSAERPKGSFSTLEIQRTEQGDSAMYLCASSQEGANEKLFFGSGTQLSVL.

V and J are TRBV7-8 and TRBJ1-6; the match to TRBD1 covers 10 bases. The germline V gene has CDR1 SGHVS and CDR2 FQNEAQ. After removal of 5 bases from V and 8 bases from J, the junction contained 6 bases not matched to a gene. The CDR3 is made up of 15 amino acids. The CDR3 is CASSTRTGGYSPLHF. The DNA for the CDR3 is TGTGCCAGCAGCACTCGGACAGGGGGATATTCACCCCTCCACTTT.

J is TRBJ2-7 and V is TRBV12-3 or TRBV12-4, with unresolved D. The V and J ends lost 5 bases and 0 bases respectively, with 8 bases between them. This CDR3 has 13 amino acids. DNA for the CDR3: TGTGCCAGCAGTCCGACTCACTCCTACGAGCAGTACTTC. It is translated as CASSPTHSYEQYF.

DNA of the CDR3: TGTGCCAGCAGCCAGGGGGGCCCAGATACGCAGTATTTT. It encodes CASSQGGPDTQYF. The chain couples TRBV2 to TRBJ2-3; a possible D gene is TRBD1 (7 bases). The CDR3 covers 13 residues. Deletions cut 6 bases from V and 4 bases from J, with 11 bases between. Germline assignment: CDR1 SNHLY and CDR2 FYNNEI.

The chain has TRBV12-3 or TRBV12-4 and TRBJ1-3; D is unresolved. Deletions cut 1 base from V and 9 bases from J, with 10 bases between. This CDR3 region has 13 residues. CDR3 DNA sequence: TGTGCCAGCAGTTTAGGTCCCCGTATCACCATATATTTT. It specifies CASSLGPRITIYF.